This T cell receptor beta chain was captured in a study of T cells after yellow fever vaccination. The wider study: Preparation of fractions with low cell numbers was performed using SMART-Seq v4 Ultra Low Input. General study points: Just a small share of clonotypes turned up in the CD4 compartment as well as the CD8 compartment. Detected again after the booster were most primary-vaccination clones, at 96% CD4 and about 89% CD8. The secondary response peaked faster, at day 5 versus 15, but was weaker.

One entry per CDR3 protein, called by TCRdb with MiXCR from the 5' RACE reads. This table holds fewer than 450,000 distinct CDR3 sequences, under 14% found once. Germline CDR1 is SGHRS and CDR2 is YFSETQ. V was cut by 4 bases and J by 3 bases, with 14 bases left in between. The CDR3 has 14 residues. This clonotype was picked up a small number of times. Antigen specificity is unknown. The chain couples TRBV5-1 to TRBJ2-7; D is tentatively TRBD1 or TRBD2 (7 bases each). Here the sequenced sample was PBMCs, taken on the day of the first yellow fever vaccination. The sequence derives from a man in his late teens or twenties who received the YFV17D yellow fever vaccine. CDR3 in amino acids: CASSGDREGYEQYF. CDR3 coding DNA: TGCGCCAGCAGCGGAGACAGGGAGGGCTACGAGCAGTACTTC.